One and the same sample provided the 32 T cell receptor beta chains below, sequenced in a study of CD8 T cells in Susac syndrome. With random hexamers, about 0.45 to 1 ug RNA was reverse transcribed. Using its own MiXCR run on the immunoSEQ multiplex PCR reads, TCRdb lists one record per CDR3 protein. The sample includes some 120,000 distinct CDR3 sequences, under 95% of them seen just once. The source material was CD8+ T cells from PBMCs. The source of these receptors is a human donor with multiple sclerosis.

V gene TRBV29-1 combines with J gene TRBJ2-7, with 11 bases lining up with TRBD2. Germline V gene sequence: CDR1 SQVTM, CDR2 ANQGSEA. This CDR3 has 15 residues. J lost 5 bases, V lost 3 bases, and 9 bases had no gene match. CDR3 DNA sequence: TGCAGCGTTGAGACTAGCGGGAATCTCGAGAACGAGCAGTACTTC. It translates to CSVETSGNLENEQYF.

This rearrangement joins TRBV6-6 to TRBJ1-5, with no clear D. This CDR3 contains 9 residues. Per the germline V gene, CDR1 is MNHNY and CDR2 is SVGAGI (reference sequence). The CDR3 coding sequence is TGTCCTTCAAATCAGCCCCAGCATTTT. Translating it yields CPSNQPQHF.

Written as DNA, the CDR3 is TGTGCTAGTGCCCCTACAGGGTACCAAGAGACCCAGTACTTC. Protein sequence: CASAPTGYQETQYF. This chain joins TRBV12-5 and TRBJ2-5; possible D gene TRBD1, 6 bases. CDR3 length: 14 residues. The V gene's germline CDR1 is LGHNT and CDR2 FRNRAP. V gave up 7 bases and J gave up 0 bases, with 12 bases separating them.

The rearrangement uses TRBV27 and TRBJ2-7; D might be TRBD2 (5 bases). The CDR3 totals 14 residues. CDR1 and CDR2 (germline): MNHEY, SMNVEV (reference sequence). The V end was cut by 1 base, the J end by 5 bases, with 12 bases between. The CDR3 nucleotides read TGTGCCAGCAGTTTATTAGCGTCCCTGGACGAGCAGTACTTC. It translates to CASSLLASLDEQYF.

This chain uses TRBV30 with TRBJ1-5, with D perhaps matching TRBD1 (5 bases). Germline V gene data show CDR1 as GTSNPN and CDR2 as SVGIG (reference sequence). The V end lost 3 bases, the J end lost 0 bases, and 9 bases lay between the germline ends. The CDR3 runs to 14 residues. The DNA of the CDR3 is TGTGCCTGGAGCGCAGGGCCTAGCAATCAGCCCCAGCATTTT. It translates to CAWSAGPSNQPQHF.

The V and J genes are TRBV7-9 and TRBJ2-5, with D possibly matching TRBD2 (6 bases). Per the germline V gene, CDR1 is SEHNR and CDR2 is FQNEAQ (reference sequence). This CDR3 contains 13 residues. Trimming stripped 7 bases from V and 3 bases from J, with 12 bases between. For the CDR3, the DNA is TGTGCCAGCACCCCCCCGGGGGAAGAGACCCAGTACTTC. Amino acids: CASTPPGEETQYF.

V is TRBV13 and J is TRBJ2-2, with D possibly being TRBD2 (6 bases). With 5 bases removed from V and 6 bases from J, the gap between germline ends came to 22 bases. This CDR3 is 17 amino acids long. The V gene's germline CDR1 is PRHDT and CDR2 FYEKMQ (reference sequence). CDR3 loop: CASSAWAGTGAPGELFF. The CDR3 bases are TGTGCCAGCAGCGCCTGGGCTGGGACGGGAGCCCCCGGGGAGCTGTTTTTT.

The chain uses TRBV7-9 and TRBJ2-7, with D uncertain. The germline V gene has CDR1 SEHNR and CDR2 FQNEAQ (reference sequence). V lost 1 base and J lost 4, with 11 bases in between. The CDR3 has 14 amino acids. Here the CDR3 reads CASSLVGAGYEQYF. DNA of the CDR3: TGTGCCAGCAGCTTAGTAGGAGCTGGATACGAGCAGTACTTC.

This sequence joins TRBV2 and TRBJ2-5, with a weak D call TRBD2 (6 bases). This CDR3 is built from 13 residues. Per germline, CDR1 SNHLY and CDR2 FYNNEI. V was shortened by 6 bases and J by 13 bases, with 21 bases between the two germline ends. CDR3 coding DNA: TGTGCCAGCAGCTCGGGGGATTTAGGCGGGGCGTACTTC. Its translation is CASSSGDLGGAYF. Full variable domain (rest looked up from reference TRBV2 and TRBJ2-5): EPEVTQTPSHQVTQMGQEVILRCVPISNHLYFYWYRQILGQKVEFLVSFYNNEISEKSEIFDDQFSVERPDGSNFTLKIRSTKLEDSAMYFCASSSGDLGGAYFGPGTRLLVL.

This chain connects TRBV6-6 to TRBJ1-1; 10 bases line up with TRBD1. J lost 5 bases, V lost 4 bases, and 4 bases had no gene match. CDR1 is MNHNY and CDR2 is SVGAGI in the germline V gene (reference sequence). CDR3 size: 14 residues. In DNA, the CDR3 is TGTGCCAGCAGTTTGACAGGGGGCGGGACTGAAGCTTTCTTT. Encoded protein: CASSLTGGGTEAFF.

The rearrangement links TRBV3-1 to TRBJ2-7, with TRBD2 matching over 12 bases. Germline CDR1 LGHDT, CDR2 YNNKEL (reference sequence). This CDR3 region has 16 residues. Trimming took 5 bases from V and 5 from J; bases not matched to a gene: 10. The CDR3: CASSSWTSGIGNEQYF. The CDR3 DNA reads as TGTGCCAGCAGCTCCTGGACTAGCGGGATAGGCAACGAGCAGTACTTC.

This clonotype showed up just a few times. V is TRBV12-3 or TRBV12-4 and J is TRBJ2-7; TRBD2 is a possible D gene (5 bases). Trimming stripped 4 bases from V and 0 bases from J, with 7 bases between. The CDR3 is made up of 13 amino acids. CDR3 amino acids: CASSWGDSYEQYF. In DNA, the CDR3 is TGTGCCAGCAGTTGGGGAGACTCCTACGAGCAGTACTTC.

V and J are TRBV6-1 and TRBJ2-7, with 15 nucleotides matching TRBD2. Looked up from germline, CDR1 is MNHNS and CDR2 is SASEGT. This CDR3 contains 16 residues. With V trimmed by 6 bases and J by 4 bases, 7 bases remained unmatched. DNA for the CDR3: TGTGCCAGCAGCGGACTAGCGGGAGGGCCATGGTACGAGCAGTACTTC. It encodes CASSGLAGGPWYEQYF.

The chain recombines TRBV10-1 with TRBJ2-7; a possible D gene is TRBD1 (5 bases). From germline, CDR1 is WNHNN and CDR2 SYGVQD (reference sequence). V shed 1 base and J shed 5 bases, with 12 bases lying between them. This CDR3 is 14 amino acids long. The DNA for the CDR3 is TGCGCCAGCAGTGAGTTGGACATCGGAAACGAGCAGTACTTC. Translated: CASSELDIGNEQYF.

CDR3 bases: TGTGCCAGCAGCTTGGGTGATACGCAGGGCACTGAAGCTTTCTTT. Translated: CASSLGDTQGTEAFF. This chain joins TRBV5-6 and TRBJ1-1, with a weak D call TRBD1 (5 bases). The germline CDR1 and CDR2 sequences are SGHDT and YYEEEE. The CDR3 has 15 amino acids. V shed 0 bases and J shed 4 bases, with 13 bases lying between them. Full variable domain (rest looked up from reference TRBV5-6 and TRBJ1-1): DAGVTQSPTHLIKTRGQQVTLRCSPKSGHDTVSWYQQALGQGPQFIFQYYEEEERQRGNFPDRFSGHQFPNYSSELNVNALLLGDSALYLCASSLGDTQGTEAFFGQGTRLTVV.

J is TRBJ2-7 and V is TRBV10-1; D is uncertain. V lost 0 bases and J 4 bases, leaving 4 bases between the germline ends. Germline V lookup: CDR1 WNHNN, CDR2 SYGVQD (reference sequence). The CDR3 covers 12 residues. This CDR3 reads CASSESGYEQYF. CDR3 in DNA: TGCGCCAGCAGTGAGTCCGGGTACGAGCAGTACTTC.

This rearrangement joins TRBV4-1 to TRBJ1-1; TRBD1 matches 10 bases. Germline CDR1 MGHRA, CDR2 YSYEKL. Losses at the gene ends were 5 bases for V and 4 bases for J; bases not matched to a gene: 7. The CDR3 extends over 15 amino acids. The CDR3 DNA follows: TGCGCCAGCAGCGTACGACAGGGGGCCACCACTGAAGCTTTCTTT. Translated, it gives CASSVRQGATTEAFF.

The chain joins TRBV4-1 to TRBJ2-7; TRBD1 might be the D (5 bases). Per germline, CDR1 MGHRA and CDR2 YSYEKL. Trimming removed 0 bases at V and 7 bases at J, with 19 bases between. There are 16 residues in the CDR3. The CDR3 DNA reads TGCGCCAGCAGCCAAGATTCGGCAGGGCCCCGCGTGGAGCAGTACTTC. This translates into CASSQDSAGPRVEQYF.

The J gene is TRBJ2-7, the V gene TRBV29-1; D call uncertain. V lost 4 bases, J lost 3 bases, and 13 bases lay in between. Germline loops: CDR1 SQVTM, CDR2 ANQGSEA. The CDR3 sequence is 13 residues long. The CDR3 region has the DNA TGCAGCGTTGGGTCAGGTGAAGACTACGAGCAGTACTTC. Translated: CSVGSGEDYEQYF.

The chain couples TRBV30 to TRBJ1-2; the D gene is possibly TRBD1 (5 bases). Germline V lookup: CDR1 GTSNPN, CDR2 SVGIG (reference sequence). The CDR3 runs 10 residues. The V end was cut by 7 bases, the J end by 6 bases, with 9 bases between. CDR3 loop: CASQGNGYTF. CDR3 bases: TGTGCCTCCCAGGGAAATGGCTACACCTTC. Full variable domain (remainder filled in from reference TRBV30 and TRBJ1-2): SQTIHQWPATLVQPVGSPLSLECTVEGTSNPNLYWYRQAAGRGLQLLFYSVGIGQISSEVPQNLSASRPQDRQFILSSKKLLLSDSGFYLCASQGNGYTFGSGTRLTVV.

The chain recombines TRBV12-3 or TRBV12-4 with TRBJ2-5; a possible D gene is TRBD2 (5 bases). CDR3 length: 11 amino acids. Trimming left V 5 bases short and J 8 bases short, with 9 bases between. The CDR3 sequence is CASSQAETQYF. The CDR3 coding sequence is TGTGCCAGCAGTCAAGCGGAAACCCAGTACTTC.

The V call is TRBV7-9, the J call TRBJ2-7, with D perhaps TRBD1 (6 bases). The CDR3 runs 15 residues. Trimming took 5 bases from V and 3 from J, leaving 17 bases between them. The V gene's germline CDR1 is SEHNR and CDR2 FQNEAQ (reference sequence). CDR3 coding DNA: TGTGCCAGCAGCACACCGGACAGTCTCCTCTACGAGCAGTACTTC. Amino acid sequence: CASSTPDSLLYEQYF.

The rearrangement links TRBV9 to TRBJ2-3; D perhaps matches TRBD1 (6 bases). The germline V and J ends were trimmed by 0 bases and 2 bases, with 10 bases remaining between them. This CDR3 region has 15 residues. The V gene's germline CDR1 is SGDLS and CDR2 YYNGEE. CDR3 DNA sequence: TGTGCCAGCAGCGTAGGAAGGACAGACACAGATACGCAGTATTTT. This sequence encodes CASSVGRTDTDTQYF.

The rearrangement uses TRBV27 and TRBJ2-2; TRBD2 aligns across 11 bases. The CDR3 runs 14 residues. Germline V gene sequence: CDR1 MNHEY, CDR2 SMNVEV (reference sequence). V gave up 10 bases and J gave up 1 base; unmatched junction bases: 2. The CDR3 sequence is CATGLAGNTGELFF. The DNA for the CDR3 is TGTGCCACCGGACTAGCGGGGAACACCGGGGAGCTGTTTTTT.

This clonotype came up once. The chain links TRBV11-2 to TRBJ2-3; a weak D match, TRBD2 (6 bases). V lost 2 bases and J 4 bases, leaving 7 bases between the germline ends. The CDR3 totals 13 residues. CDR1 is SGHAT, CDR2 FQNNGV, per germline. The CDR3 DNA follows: TGTGCCAGCAGCTTAAGGAGGGCAGATACGCAGTATTTT. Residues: CASSLRRADTQYF.

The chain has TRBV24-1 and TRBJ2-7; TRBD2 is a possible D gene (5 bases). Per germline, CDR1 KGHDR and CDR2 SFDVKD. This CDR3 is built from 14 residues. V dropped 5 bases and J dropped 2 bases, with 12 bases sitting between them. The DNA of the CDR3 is TGTGCCACCAGTGCTACGGAGGCTACCTACGAGCAGTACTTC. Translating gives CATSATEATYEQYF.

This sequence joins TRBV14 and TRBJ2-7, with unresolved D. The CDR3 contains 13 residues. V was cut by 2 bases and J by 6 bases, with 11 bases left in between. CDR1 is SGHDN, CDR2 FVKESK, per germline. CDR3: CASSQRRAGEQYF. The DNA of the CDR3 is TGTGCCAGCAGCCAAAGAAGGGCTGGCGAGCAGTACTTC.

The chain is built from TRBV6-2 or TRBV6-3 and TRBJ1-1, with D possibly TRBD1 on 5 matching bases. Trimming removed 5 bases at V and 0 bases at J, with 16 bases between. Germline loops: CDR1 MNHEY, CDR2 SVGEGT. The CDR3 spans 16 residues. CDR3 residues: CASSPHPGQLNTEAFF. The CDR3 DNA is TGTGCCAGCAGTCCTCATCCAGGGCAGCTGAACACTGAAGCTTTCTTT.

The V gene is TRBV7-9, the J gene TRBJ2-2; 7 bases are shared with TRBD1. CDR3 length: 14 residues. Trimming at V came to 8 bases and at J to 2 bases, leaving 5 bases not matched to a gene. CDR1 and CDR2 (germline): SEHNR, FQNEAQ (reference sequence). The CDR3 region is CASSDRANTGELFF. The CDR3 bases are TGTGCCAGCTCCGACAGGGCAAACACCGGGGAGCTGTTTTTT.

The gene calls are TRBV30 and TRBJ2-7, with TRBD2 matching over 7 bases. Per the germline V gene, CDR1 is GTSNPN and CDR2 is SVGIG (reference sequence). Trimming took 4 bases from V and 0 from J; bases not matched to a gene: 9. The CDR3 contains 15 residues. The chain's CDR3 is CAWTPALAVSYEQYF. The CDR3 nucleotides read TGTGCCTGGACCCCTGCCCTAGCGGTCTCCTACGAGCAGTACTTC. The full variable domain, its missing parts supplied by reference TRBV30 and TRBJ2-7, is SQTIHQWPATLVQPVGSPLSLECTVEGTSNPNLYWYRQAAGRGLQLLFYSVGIGQISSEVPQNLSASRPQDRQFILSSKKLLLSDSGFYLCAWTPALAVSYEQYFGPGTRLTVT.

Written as DNA, the CDR3 is TGTGCCAGTAGTACAGGGCTCACCTACGAGCAGTACTTC. It codes for CASSTGLTYEQYF. The V gene is TRBV19, the J gene TRBJ2-7; the D gene is possibly TRBD1 (5 bases). V lost 4 bases and J 2 bases, leaving 9 bases between the germline ends. There are 13 residues in the CDR3. The germline V gene encodes CDR1 LNHDA and CDR2 SQIVND (reference sequence).

The CDR3 region is CASSNSKATTEAFF. The CDR3 DNA follows: TGTGCCAGTAGTAATAGTAAGGCTACCACTGAAGCTTTCTTT. This chain joins TRBV19 and TRBJ1-1, with D unclear. The V gene's germline CDR1 is LNHDA and CDR2 SQIVND (reference sequence). V shed 4 bases and J shed 4 bases, with 13 bases lying between them. The CDR3 is made up of 14 amino acids.